This T cell receptor beta chain stems from a study of shared clonotypes between healthy human individuals. This CDR3 has 12 residues. Trimming removed 0 bases from V and 8 bases from J, with 4 bases in between. The V gene's germline CDR1 is SGHNT and CDR2 YENEEA. A remark on this clone: Its antigen is as yet unknown.

In the original processing: As immunoSEQ supplied junction-only sequences (without quality scores), filtering differed. The protocol was immunoSEQ multiplex PCR, while the TCRdb copy is restricted to in-frame clones and leaves out a portion. The DNA gave D and trimming, while V, J and clone size come from that table. This table has some 1 million clones, around 76% appearing once. Notes on the study in general: Large depth notwithstanding, sorted-subset sequencing proved incomplete by rarefaction. The study generally estimated greater richness for naive than memory subsets.

The sequence came from a man aged 18 to 35 in good health. This chain connects TRBV11-3 to TRBJ1-4, with D hard to call. The specimen sequenced was memory CD4+ T cells sorted from blood. Subset described: CD45RA-negative fraction. The DNA for the CDR3 is TGTGCCAGCAGCTTAGATCGGGAAAAACTGTTTTTT. Translated: CASSLDREKLFF.